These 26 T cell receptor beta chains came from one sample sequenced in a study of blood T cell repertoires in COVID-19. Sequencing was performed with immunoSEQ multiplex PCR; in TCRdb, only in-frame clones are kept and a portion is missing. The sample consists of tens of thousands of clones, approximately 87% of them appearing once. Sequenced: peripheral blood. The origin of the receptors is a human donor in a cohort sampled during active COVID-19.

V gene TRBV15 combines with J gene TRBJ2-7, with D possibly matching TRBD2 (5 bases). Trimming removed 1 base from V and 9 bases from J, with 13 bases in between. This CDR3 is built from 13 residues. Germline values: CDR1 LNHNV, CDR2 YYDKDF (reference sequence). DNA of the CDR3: TGTGCCACCAGCAGAGGGCTAGGACTCCCGCAGTACTTC. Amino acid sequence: CATSRGLGLPQYF.

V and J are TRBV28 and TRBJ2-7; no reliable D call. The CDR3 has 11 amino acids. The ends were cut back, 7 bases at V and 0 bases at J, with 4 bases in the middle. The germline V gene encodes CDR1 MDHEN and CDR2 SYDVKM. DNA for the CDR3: TGTGCCAGCACGGGCTCCTACGAGCAGTACTTC. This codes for CASTGSYEQYF. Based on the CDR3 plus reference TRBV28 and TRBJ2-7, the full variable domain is DVKVTQSSRYLVKRTGEKVFLECVQDMDHENMFWYRQDPGLGLRLIYFSYDVKMKEKGDIPEGYSVSREKKERFSLILESASTNQTSMYLCASTGSYEQYFGPGTRLTVT.

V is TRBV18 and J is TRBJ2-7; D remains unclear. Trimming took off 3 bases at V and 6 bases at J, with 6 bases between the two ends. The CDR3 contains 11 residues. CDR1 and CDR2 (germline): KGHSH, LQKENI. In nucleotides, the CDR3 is TGTGCCAGCTCACCTTCCCGCGAGCAGTACTTC. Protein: CASSPSREQYF.

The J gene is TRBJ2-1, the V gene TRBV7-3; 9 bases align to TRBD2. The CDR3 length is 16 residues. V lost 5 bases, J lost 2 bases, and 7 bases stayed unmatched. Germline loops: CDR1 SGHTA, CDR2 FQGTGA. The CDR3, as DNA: TGTGCCAGCAGCCCCCTCGCGGGGGGGGCCTACAATGAGCAGTTCTTC. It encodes CASSPLAGGAYNEQFF.

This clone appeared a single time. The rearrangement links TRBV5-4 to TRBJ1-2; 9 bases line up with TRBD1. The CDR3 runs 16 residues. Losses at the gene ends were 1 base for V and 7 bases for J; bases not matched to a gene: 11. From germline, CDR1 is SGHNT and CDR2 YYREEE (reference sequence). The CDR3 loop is CASSLRDRVLLGGYTF. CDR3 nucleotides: TGTGCCAGCAGCTTGCGGGACAGGGTATTACTTGGTGGCTACACCTTC.

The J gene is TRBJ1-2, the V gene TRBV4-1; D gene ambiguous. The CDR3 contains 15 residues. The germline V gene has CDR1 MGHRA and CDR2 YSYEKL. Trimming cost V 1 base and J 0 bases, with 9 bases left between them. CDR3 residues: CASSQVVAANYGYTF. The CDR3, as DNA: TGCGCCAGCAGCCAAGTTGTGGCAGCTAACTATGGCTACACCTTC.

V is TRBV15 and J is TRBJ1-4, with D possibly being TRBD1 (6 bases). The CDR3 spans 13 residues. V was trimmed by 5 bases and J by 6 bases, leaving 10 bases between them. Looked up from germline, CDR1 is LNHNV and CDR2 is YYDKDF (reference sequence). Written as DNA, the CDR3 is TGTGCCACCAGCTCTGGGACATATGAAAAACTGTTTTTT. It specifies CATSSGTYEKLFF.

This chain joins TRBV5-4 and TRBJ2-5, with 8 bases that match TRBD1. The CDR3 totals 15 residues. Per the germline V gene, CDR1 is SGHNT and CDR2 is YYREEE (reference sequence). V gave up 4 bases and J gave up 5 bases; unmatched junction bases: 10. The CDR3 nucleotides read TGTGCCAGCAGCAATGGACAGGGTTGGGGGGAGACCCAGTACTTC. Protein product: CASSNGQGWGETQYF.

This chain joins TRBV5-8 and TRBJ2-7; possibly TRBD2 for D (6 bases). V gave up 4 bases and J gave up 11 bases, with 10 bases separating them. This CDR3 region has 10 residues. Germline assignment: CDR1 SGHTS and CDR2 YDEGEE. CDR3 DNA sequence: TGTGCCAGCAGCCCGAAGCGGGAGTACTTC. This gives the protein CASSPKREYF.

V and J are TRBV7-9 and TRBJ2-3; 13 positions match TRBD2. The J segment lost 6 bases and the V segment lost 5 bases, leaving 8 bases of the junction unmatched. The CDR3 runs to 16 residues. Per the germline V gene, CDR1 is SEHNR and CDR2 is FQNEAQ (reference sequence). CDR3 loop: CASSPGTSGDRDTQYF. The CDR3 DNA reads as TGTGCCAGCAGCCCCGGGACTAGCGGGGATAGGGATACGCAGTATTTT.

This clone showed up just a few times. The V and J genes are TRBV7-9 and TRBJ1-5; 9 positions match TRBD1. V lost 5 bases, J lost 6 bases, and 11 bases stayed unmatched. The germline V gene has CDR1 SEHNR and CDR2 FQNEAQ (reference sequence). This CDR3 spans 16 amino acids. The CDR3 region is CASSPSGTGRGQPQHF. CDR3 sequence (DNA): TGTGCCAGCAGCCCATCAGGGACAGGGCGAGGTCAGCCCCAGCATTTT.

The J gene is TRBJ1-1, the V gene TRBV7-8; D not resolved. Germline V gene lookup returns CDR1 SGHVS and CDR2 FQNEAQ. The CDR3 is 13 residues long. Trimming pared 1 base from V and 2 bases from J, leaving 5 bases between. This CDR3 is CASSLGENTEAFF. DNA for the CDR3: TGTGCCAGCAGCTTAGGAGAAAACACTGAAGCTTTCTTT.

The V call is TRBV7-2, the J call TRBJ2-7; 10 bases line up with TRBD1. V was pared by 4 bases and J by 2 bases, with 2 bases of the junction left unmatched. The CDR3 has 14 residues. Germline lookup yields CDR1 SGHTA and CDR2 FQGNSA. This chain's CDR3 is CASSSGTGAYEQYF. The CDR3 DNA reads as TGTGCCAGCAGCTCGGGGACAGGGGCCTACGAGCAGTACTTC.

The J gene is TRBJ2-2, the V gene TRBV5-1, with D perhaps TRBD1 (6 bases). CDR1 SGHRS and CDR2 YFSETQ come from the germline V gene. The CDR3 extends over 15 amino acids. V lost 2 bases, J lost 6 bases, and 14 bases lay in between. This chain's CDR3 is CASSFRDTDPGELFF. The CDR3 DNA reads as TGCGCCAGCAGCTTCCGGGACACGGATCCCGGGGAGCTGTTTTTT.

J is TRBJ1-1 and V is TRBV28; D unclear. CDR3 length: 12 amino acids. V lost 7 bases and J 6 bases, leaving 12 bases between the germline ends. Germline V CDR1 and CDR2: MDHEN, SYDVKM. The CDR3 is CASNRGEAEAFF. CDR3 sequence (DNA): TGTGCCAGCAATCGGGGAGAGGCTGAAGCTTTCTTT.

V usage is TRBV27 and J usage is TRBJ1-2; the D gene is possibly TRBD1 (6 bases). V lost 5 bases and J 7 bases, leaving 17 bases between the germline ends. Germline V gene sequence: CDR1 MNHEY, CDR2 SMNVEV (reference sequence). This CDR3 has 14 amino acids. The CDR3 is CASSTRGGVGGYTF. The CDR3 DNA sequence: TGTGCCAGCAGTACCCGAGGGGGTGTCGGTGGCTACACCTTC.

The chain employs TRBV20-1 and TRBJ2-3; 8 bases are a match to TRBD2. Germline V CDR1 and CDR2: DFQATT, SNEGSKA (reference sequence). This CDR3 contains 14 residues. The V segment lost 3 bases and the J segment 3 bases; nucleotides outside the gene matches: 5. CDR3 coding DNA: TGCAGTGCTAGTCCGGGGGGGCGTACAGATACGCAGTATTTT. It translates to CSASPGGRTDTQYF.

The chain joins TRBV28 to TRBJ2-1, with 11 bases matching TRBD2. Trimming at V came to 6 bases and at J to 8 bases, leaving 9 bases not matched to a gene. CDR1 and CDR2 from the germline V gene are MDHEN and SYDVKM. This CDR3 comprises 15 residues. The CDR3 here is CASRTFSGGGDEQFF. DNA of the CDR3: TGTGCCAGCAGGACCTTTAGCGGGGGGGGCGATGAGCAGTTCTTC. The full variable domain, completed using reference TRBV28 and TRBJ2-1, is DVKVTQSSRYLVKRTGEKVFLECVQDMDHENMFWYRQDPGLGLRLIYFSYDVKMKEKGDIPEGYSVSREKKERFSLILESASTNQTSMYLCASRTFSGGGDEQFFGPGTRLTVL.

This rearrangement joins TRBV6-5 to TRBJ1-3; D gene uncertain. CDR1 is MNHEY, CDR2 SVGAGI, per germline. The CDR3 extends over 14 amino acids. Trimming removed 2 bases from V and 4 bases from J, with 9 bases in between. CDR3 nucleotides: TGTGCCAGCAGTTACCGGAGTTTGGGAAACACCATATATTTT. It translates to CASSYRSLGNTIYF.

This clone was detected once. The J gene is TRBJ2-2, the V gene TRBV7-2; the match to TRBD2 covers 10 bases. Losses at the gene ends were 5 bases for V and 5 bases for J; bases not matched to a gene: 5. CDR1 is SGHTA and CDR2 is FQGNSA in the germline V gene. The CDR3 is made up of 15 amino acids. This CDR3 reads CASSHSGGMTGELFF. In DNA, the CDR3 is TGTGCCAGCAGCCATAGCGGGGGGATGACCGGGGAGCTGTTTTTT.

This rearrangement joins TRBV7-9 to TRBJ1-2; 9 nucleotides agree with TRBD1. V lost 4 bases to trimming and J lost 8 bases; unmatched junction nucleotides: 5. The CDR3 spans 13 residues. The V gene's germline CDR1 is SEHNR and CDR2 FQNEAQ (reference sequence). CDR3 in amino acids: CASSSVTGGGYTF. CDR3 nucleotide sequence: TGTGCCAGCAGCTCAGTTACAGGGGGCGGCTACACCTTC.

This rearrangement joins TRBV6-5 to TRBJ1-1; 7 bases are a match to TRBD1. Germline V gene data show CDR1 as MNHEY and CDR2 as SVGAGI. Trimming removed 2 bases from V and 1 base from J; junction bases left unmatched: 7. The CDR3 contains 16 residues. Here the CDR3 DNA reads TGTGCCAGCAGTTACGGGACACAGGGGCAGAACACTGAAGCTTTCTTT. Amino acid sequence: CASSYGTQGQNTEAFF.

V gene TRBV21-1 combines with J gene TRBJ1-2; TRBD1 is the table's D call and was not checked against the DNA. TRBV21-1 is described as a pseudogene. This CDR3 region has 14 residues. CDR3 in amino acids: CASSSPGFNYGYTF. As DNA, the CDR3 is TGTGCCAGCAGCAGCCCAGGGTTTAACTATGGCTACACCTTC.

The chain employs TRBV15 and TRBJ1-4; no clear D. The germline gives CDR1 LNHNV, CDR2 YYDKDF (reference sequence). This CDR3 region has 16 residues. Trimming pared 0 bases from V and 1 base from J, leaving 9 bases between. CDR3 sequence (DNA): TGTGCCACCAGCAGAGAGGCTACAGAAACTAATGAAAAACTGTTTTTT. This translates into CATSREATETNEKLFF.

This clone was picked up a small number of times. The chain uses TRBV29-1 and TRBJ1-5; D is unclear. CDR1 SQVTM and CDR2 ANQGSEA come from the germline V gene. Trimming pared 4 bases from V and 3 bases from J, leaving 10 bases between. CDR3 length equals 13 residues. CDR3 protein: CSVGFENNQPQHF. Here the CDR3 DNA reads TGCAGCGTTGGATTCGAGAACAATCAGCCCCAGCATTTT.

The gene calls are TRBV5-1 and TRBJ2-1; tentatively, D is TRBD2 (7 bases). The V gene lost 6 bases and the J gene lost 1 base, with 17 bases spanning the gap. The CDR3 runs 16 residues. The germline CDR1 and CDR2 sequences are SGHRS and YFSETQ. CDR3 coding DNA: TGCGCCAGCAACCGCGGGGGCAGCGGATCCTACAATGAGCAGTTCTTC. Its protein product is CASNRGGSGSYNEQFF.